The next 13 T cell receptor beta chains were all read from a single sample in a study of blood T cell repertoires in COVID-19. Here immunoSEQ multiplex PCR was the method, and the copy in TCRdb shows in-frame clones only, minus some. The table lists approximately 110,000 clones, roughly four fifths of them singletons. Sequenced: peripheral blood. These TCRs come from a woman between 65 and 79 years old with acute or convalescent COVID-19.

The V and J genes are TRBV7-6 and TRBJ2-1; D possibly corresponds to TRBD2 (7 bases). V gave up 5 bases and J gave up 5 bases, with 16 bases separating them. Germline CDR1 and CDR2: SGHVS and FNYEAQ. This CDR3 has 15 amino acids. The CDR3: CASSRGRGADNEQFF. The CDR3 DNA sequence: TGTGCCAGCAGCCGAGGTCGGGGGGCGGACAATGAGCAGTTCTTC.

CDR3 loop: CASSLVRKCYYGYTF. Here the CDR3 DNA reads TGTGCCAGCAGTCTAGTTCGAAAGTGTTACTATGGCTACACCTTC. The chain links TRBV7-6 to TRBJ1-2; D is uncertain. CDR3 length equals 15 residues. V dropped 6 bases and J dropped 3 bases, with 17 bases sitting between them. Germline V lookup: CDR1 SGHVS, CDR2 FNYEAQ.

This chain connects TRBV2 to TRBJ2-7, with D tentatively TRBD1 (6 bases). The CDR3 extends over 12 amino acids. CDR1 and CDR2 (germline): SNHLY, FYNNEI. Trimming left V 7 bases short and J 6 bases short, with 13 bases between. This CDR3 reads CASTARGVEQYF. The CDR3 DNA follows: TGTGCCAGCACAGCCAGGGGAGTCGAGCAGTACTTC.

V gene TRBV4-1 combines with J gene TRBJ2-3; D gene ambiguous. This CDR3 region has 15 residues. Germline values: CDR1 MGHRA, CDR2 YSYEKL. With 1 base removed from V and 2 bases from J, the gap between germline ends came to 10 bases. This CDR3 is CASSQAILLTDTQYF. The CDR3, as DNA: TGCGCCAGCAGCCAAGCTATTCTCCTCACAGATACGCAGTATTTT.

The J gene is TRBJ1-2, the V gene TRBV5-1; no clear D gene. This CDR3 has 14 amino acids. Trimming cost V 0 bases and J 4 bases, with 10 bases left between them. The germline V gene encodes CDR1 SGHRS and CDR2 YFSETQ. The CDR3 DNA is TGCGCCAGCAGCTTGGGAGGGAGCGGCTATGGCTACACCTTC. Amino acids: CASSLGGSGYGYTF.

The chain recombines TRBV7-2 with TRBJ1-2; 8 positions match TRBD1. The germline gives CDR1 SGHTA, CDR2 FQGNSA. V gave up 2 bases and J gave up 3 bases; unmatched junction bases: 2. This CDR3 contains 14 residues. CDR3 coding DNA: TGTGCCAGCAGCTTACAGGGGGCATACTATGGCTACACCTTC. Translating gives CASSLQGAYYGYTF.

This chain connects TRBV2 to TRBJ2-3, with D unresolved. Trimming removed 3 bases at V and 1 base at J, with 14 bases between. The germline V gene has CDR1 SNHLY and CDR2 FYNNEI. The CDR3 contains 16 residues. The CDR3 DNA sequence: TGTGCCAGCAGTGAGGGCTATCCCCCTGGCACAGATACGCAGTATTTT. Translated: CASSEGYPPGTDTQYF.

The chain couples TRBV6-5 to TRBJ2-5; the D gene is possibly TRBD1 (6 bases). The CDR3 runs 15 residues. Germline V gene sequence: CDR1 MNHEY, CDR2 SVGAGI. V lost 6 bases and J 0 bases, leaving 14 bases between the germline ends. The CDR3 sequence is CASREYRVNQETQYF. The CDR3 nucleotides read TGTGCCAGCAGGGAGTACAGGGTGAACCAAGAGACCCAGTACTTC.

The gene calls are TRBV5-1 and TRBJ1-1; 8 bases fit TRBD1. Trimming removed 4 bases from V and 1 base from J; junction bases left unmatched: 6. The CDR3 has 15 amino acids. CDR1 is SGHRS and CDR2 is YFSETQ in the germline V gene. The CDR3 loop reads CASSLGQGSNTEAFF. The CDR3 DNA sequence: TGCGCCAGCAGCCTAGGACAGGGCTCGAACACTGAAGCTTTCTTT.

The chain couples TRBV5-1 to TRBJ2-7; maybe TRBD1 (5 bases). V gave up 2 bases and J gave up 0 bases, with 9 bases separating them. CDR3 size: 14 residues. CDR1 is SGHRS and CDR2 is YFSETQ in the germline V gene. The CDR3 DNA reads TGCGCCAGCAGCTTCCAGGGAACCTCCTACGAGCAGTACTTC. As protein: CASSFQGTSYEQYF.

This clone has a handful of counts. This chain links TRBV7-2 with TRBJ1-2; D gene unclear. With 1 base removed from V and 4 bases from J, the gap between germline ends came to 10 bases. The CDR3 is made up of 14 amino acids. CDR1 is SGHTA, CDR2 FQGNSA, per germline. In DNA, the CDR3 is TGTGCCAGCAGCTTAGACCAGAACAGCTATGGCTACACCTTC. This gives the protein CASSLDQNSYGYTF.

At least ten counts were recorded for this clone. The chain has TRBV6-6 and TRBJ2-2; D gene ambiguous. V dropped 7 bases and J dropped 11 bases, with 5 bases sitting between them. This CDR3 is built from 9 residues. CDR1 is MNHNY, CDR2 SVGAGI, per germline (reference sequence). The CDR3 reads CASTTELFF. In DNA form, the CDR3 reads TGTGCCAGCACCACAGAGCTGTTTTTT.

This CDR3 reads CASSPGQGEPQHF. The CDR3 nucleotides read TGTGCCAGCAGCCCGGGACAGGGGGAGCCCCAGCATTTT. The chain links TRBV2 to TRBJ1-5; TRBD1 matches at 11 bases. Germline CDR1 SNHLY, CDR2 FYNNEI. Germline trimming cut 6 bases from V and 8 bases from J; bases unmatched to any gene: 3. The CDR3 consists of 13 residues.